These T cell receptor beta chains were read from a single sample in a study of beta chain features in type 1 diabetes. Here immunoSEQ multiplex PCR was the method, and the copy in TCRdb shows in-frame clones only, minus some. The sample carries around 200,000 clones, about 13% recorded once. The sequenced material came from central memory CD4+ T cells from blood. These TCRs come from a woman aged 18-30 years in good health. Both conserved end residues are part of each CDR3. Each record gives: J gene, clone size, D gene, V gene, CDR3 protein, CDR3 DNA. The D gene is left open where the match is weak. Some rows have no size entry. The others give once, few or many, or a class for an expanded clone.

TRBJ1-1 | few | TRBD1 | TRBV6-5 | CASRTGETTEAFF | TGTGCCAGCAGGACAGGGGAGACCACTGAAGCTTTCTTT
TRBJ1-1 | . | . | TRBV6-5 | CASSYGRDTEAFF | TGTGCCAGCAGTTACGGGCGGGACACTGAAGCTTTCTTT
TRBJ1-1 | few | TRBD1 | TRBV7-9 | CASDNEQGAGEAFF | TGTGCCAGTGACAACGAACAGGGGGCTGGTGAAGCTTTCTTT
TRBJ2-2 | . | . | TRBV9 | CASSVDWGAGELFF | TGTGCCAGCAGCGTAGACTGGGGCGCCGGGGAGCTGTTTTTT
TRBJ1-5 | few | . | TRBV15 | CATSTRPDSSNQPQHF | TGTGCCACCAGCACCCGACCGGACTCTAGCAATCAGCCCCAGCATTTT
TRBJ2-2 | . | TRBD2 | TRBV5-1 | CASSWTSGSPNTGELFF | TGCGCCAGCAGCTGGACTAGCGGGAGCCCAAACACCGGGGAGCTGTTTTTT
TRBJ2-1 | . | . | TRBV5-4 | CASSLTSSYNEQFF | TGTGCCAGCAGCCTTACTAGCTCCTACAATGAGCAGTTCTTC
TRBJ1-5 | . | TRBD1 | TRBV19 | CATHLTGLRNQPQHF | TGTGCCACCCACCTGACAGGGTTGCGCAATCAGCCCCAGCATTTT
TRBJ2-2 | . | . | TRBV28 | CASRPTGSRNTGELFF | TGTGCCAGCAGACCTACAGGGTCACGAAACACCGGGGAGCTGTTTTTT
TRBJ2-6 | . | . | TRBV19 | CASSIGGRVDSGANVLTF | TGTGCCAGTAGTATAGGAGGCAGGGTTGATTCTGGGGCCAACGTCCTGACTTTC
TRBJ2-5 | . | TRBD1 | TRBV7-2 | CASSLGDRGKETQYF | TGTGCCAGCAGCTTAGGGGACAGGGGGAAAGAGACCCAGTACTTC
TRBJ2-1 | . | TRBD2 | TRBV5-5 | CASSSGLAPYNEQFF | TGTGCCAGCAGCTCGGGACTAGCGCCTTACAATGAGCAGTTCTTC
TRBJ2-3 | few | . | TRBV15 | CATSRASTDTQYF | TGTGCCACCAGCAGAGCCAGTACAGATACGCAGTATTTT
TRBJ1-1 | . | . | TRBV4-3 | CASSYRRGNTEAFF | TGCGCCAGCAGCTATCGCAGGGGGAACACTGAAGCTTTCTTT
TRBJ2-7 | once | . | TRBV28 | CASHQRSYEQYF | TGTGCCAGCCACCAGCGATCCTACGAGCAGTACTTC
TRBJ2-4 | few | . | TRBV6-6 | CASSPQGNIQYF | TGTGCCAGCAGTCCACAGGGTAACATTCAGTACTTC
TRBJ2-2 | . | . | TRBV6-4 | CASSLAFDGELFF | TGTGCCAGCAGCCTAGCCTTTGACGGGGAGCTGTTTTTT
TRBJ2-7 | few | TRBD1 | TRBV28 | CASSSGSRTGKFYEQYF | TGTGCCAGCAGTTCCGGTTCACGGACAGGGAAATTTTACGAGCAGTACTTC
TRBJ2-7 | . | . | TRBV2 | CASARGSYEQYF | TGTGCCAGCGCCAGGGGCTCCTACGAGCAGTACTTC
TRBJ1-1 | . | TRBD1 | TRBV7-3 | CASSETGTGHTEAFF | TGTGCCAGCAGCGAGACAGGGACCGGTCACACTGAAGCTTTCTTT
TRBJ1-1 | . | . | TRBV19 | CASSSSASVTEAFF | TGTGCCAGTAGTAGCTCGGCCAGCGTCACTGAAGCTTTCTTT
TRBJ2-7 | few | TRBD1 | TRBV25-1 | CASSEYRGRAEQYF | TGTGCCAGCAGTGAATATAGGGGGCGGGCCGAGCAGTACTTC
TRBJ2-1 | . | TRBD1 | TRBV2 | CASNTPGQGQVF | TGTGCCAGCAATACACCGGGACAGGGGCAGGTCTTC
TRBJ2-2 | . | . | TRBV5-1 | CASSPGRGNTGELFF | TGCGCCAGCAGCCCAGGCAGGGGGAACACCGGGGAGCTGTTTTTT
TRBJ2-7 | . | TRBD1 | TRBV29-1 | CSVEYGTGFRGETYEQYF | TGCAGCGTTGAATATGGGACAGGGTTTAGAGGGGAAACCTACGAGCAGTACTTC
TRBJ2-5 | few | TRBD1 | TRBV7-9 | CASSPGTGGETQYF | TGTGCCAGCAGCCCGGGGACAGGGGGAGAGACCCAGTACTTC
TRBJ2-1 | . | . | TRBV9 | CASSQAYNEQFF | TGTGCCAGCAGCCAAGCTTACAATGAGCAGTTCTTC
TRBJ1-5 | medium-sized | TRBD1 | TRBV7-2 | CASSSRTGNQPQHF | TGTGCCAGCAGCTCCCGGACAGGTAATCAGCCCCAGCATTTT
TRBJ1-1 | . | . | TRBV7-2 | CASSFQGMNTEAFF | TGTGCCAGCAGCTTTCAGGGGATGAACACTGAAGCTTTCTTT
TRBJ2-5 | . | TRBD2 | TRBV5-4 | CASSLAGTLGETQYF | TGTGCCAGCAGTCTAGCGGGGACCCTCGGAGAGACCCAGTACTTC
TRBJ2-3 | . | . | TRBV6-5 | CASSPLTSTDTQYF | TGTGCCAGCTCTCCTCTCACTAGCACAGATACGCAGTATTTT
TRBJ2-3 | few | . | TRBV6-1 | CACQGGLQTDTQYF | TGTGCCTGCCAGGGAGGCCTTCAGACAGATACGCAGTATTTT
TRBJ1-1 | many | . | TRBV7-2 | CASRQGPEAFF | TGTGCCAGCAGACAGGGCCCTGAAGCTTTCTTT
TRBJ2-5 | few | . | TRBV18 | CASSPQQGPTETQYF | TGTGCCAGCTCACCTCAACAGGGTCCGACAGAGACCCAGTACTTC
TRBJ2-1 | . | TRBD2 | TRBV28 | CASSTQTSGSINEQFF | TGTGCCAGCAGTACCCAAACTAGCGGGAGCATCAATGAGCAGTTCTTC
TRBJ2-7 | few | . | TRBV6-4 | CASSPTENLREQYF | TGTGCCAGCAGCCCGACAGAGAACCTACGCGAGCAGTACTTC
TRBJ1-5 | . | TRBD1 | TRBV14 | CASSQRGQGASNQPQHF | TGTGCCAGCAGCCAAAGGGGACAGGGAGCTAGCAATCAGCCCCAGCATTTT
TRBJ1-2 | . | . | TRBV5-4 | CASSPDSYGYTF | TGTGCCAGCAGCCCTGACAGCTATGGCTACACCTTC
TRBJ1-4 | few | . | TRBV7-3 | CASSLRSQGVEKLFF | TGTGCCAGCAGCTTGAGGTCCCAAGGGGTTGAAAAACTGTTTTTT
TRBJ2-7 | many | TRBD2 | TRBV5-1 | CASSPTSHYEQYF | TGCGCCAGCAGCCCGACTAGCCATTACGAGCAGTACTTC
TRBJ2-7 | few | . | TRBV5-1 | CASSQRYEQYF | TGCGCCAGCAGCCAGCGCTACGAGCAGTACTTC
TRBJ2-7 | few | TRBD1 | TRBV5-1 | CASSLLGQGTYEQYF | TGCGCCAGCAGCTTGCTGGGACAGGGGACCTACGAGCAGTACTTC
TRBJ1-2 | few | . | TRBV6-4 | CASSRGSNYGYTF | TGTGCCAGCAGTAGAGGCTCAAACTATGGCTACACCTTC
TRBJ2-5 | few | TRBD2 | TRBV28 | CASSSGTSGSALVETQYF | TGTGCCAGCAGTTCCGGGACTAGCGGGAGTGCACTTGTGGAGACCCAGTACTTC
TRBJ1-5 | . | . | TRBV28 | CASSENPRRGYSNQPQHF | TGTGCCAGCAGTGAAAACCCCAGGCGTGGTTATAGCAATCAGCCCCAGCATTTT
TRBJ2-3 | few | . | TRBV28 | CASSSPTAKYF | TGTGCCAGCAGCTCCCCAACCGCGAAGTATTTT
TRBJ1-1 | few | . | TRBV11-3 | CASSSRGAFF | TGTGCCAGCTCCTCTCGGGGAGCTTTCTTT
TRBJ2-3 | . | . | TRBV29-1 | CSVFREDTDTQYF | TGCAGCGTTTTCAGGGAGGACACAGATACGCAGTATTTT
TRBJ2-1 | few | TRBD2 | TRBV5-4 | CASSGGLAERNEQFF | TGTGCCAGCAGCGGGGGACTAGCGGAGCGAAATGAGCAGTTCTTC
TRBJ1-4 | few | . | TRBV30 | CALETATNEKLFF | TGTGCCCTGGAGACCGCAACTAATGAAAAACTGTTTTTT
TRBJ2-7 | . | TRBD2 | TRBV2 | CASGGTSGRAYEQYF | TGTGCCAGCGGCGGGACTAGCGGGAGGGCCTACGAGCAGTACTTC
TRBJ2-5 | . | . | TRBV27 | CASSKTRNQETQYF | TGTGCCAGCAGTAAAACTAGAAACCAAGAGACCCAGTACTTC
TRBJ2-7 | . | TRBD2 | TRBV28 | CASSRQRGISYEQYF | TGTGCCAGCAGTCGCCAGCGGGGGATATCCTACGAGCAGTACTTC